This T cell receptor beta chain was documented in a study of T cells in Graves' hyperthyroidism and ophthalmopathy. Study-wide points: Within blood appeared most thyroid clonotypes that had expanded above 0.001. In the analysis, a 13 V-J model separated ophthalmopathy from stable hyperthyroidism. Ophthalmopathy prediction by the model preceded onset by a median approximately six months.

RNA transcripts served as the template for amplifying TCR beta CDR3 regions. When the TCR CDR3 underwent first-round RT-PCR, the HTBI primer set was used. TCRdb re-analysed the multiplex PCR reads in MiXCR, keeping a single row per CDR3 protein. Of around 250,000 distinct CDR3 sequences in the sample, roughly 15% were seen once. Uncontrolled infection, other autoimmune disease, pregnancy or lactation barred patients from enrollment. Points on this clonotype: The antigen is not known.

The V end lost 4 bases, the J end lost 7 bases, and 17 bases lay between the germline ends. This CDR3 comprises 14 residues. Per germline, CDR1 SGHRS and CDR2 YFSETQ. Sequenced material: blood. The chain is built from TRBV5-1 and TRBJ1-2, with D perhaps matching TRBD1 (6 bases). The sequence was obtained from a woman in her thirties or forties with Graves' hyperthyroidism that later progressed to Graves' ophthalmopathy. In nucleotides, the CDR3 is TGCGCCAGCAGCCTCAAGGGGGGACTTTGTGGCTACACCTTC. Amino acids: CASSLKGGLCGYTF.